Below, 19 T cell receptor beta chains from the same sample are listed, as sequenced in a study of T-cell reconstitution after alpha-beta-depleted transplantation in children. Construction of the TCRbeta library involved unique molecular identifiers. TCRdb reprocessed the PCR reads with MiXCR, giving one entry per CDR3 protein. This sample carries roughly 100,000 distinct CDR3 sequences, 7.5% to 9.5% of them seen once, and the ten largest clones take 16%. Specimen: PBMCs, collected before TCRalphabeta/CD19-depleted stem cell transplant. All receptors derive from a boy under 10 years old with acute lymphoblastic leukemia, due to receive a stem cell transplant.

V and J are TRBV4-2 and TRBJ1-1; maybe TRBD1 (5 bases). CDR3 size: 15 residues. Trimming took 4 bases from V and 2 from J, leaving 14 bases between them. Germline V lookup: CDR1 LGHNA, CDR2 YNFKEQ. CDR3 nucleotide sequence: TGTGCCAGCAGCCCCGGGACCCTCAACAACACTGAAGCTTTCTTT. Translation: CASSPGTLNNTEAFF.

CDR3 coding DNA: TGTGCCAGCAGCTTAAGGGGGACGGGCGGCTACACCTTC. Protein: CASSLRGTGGYTF. This sequence joins TRBV7-2 and TRBJ1-2; possibly TRBD1 for D (6 bases). V was pared by 2 bases and J by 8 bases, with 12 bases between. The CDR3 runs 13 residues. Germline-derived CDR1 and CDR2 are SGHTA and FQGNSA.

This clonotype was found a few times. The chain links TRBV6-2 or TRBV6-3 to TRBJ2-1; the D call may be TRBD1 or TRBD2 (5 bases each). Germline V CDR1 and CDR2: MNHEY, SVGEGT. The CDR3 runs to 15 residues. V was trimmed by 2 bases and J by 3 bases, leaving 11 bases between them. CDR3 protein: CASSYARDHYNEQFF. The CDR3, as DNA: TGTGCCAGCAGTTACGCCCGGGACCACTACAATGAGCAGTTCTTC.

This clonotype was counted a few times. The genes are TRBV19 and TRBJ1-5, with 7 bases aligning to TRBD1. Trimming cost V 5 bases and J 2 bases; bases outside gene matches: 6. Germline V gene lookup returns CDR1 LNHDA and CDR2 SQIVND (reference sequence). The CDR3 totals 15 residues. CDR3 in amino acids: CASSGRTGRNQPQHF. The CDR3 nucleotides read TGTGCCAGTAGTGGGCGGACAGGTCGCAATCAGCCCCAGCATTTT.

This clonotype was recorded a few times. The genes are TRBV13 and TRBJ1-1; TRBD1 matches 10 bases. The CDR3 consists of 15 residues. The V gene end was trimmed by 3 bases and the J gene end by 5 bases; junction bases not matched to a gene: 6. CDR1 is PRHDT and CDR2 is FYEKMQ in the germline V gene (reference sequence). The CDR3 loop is CASSFRTGGRTEAFF. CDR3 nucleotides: TGTGCCAGCAGCTTTAGGACAGGGGGTAGGACTGAAGCTTTCTTT.

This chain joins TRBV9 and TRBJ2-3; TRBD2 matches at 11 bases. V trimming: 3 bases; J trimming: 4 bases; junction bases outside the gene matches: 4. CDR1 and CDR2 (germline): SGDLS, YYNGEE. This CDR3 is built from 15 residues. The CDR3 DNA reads TGTGCCAGCAGCGCTAGCGGGGGGTTCGCAGATACGCAGTATTTT. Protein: CASSASGGFADTQYF. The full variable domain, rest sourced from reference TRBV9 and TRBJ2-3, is DSGVTQTPKHLITATGQRVTLRCSPRSGDLSVYWYQQSLDQGLQFLIQYYNGEERAKGNILERFSAQQFPDLHSELNLSSLELGDSALYFCASSASGGFADTQYFGPGTRLTVL.

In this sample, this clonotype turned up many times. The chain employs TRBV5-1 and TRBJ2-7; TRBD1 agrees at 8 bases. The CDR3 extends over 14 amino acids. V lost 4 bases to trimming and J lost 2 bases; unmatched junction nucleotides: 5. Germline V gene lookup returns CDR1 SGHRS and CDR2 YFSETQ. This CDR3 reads CASSPGDRTYEQYF. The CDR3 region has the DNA TGCGCCAGCAGCCCAGGGGACAGGACCTACGAGCAGTACTTC.

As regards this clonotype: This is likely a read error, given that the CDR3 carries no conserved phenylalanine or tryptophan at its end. The CDR3 loop is CASSRGAMNTEAFV. The CDR3 DNA reads as TGTGCCAGCAGCCGGGGGGCCATGAACACTGAAGCTTTCGTT. The chain carries TRBV6-1 and TRBJ1-1; D is perhaps TRBD1 (6 bases). V lost 6 bases and J 0 bases, leaving 11 bases between the germline ends. Germline V gene lookup returns CDR1 MNHNS and CDR2 SASEGT. The CDR3 contains 14 residues.

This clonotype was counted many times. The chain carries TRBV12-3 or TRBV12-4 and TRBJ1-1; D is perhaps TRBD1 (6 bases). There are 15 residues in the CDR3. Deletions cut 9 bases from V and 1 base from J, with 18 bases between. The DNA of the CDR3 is TGTGCCAGTTCAAGAACAGGGAGAAAGAACACTGAAGCTTTCTTT. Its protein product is CASSRTGRKNTEAFF.

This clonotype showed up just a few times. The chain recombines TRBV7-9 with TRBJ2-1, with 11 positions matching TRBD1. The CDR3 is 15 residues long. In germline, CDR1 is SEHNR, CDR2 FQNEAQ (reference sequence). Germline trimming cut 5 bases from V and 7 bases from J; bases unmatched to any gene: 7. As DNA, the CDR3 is TGTGCCAGCAGCCCCCCGGGACAGGGGGTAAATGAGCAGTTCTTC. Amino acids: CASSPPGQGVNEQFF.

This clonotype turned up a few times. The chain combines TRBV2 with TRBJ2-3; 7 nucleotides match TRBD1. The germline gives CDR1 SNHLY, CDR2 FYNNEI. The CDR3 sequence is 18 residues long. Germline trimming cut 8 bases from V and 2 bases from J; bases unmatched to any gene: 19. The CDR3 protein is CASDNFGQQGPYTDTQYF. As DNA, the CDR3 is TGTGCCAGCGATAATTTTGGACAACAGGGGCCTTACACAGATACGCAGTATTTT. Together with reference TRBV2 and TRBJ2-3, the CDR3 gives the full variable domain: EPEVTQTPSHQVTQMGQEVILRCVPISNHLYFYWYRQILGQKVEFLVSFYNNEISEKSEIFDDQFSVERPDGSNFTLKIRSTKLEDSAMYFCASDNFGQQGPYTDTQYFGPGTRLTVL.

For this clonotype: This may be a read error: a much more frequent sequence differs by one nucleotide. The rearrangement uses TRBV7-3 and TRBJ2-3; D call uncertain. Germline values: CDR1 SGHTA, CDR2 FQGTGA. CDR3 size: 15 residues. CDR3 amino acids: CASSLKHTATDSQYF. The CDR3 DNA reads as TGTGCCAGCAGCTTAAAGCACACAGCCACAGATTCGCAGTATTTT. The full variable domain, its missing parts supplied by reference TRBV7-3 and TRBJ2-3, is GAGVSQTPSNKVTEKGKYVELRCDPISGHTALYWYRQSLGQGPEFLIYFQGTGAADDSGLPNDRFFAVRPEGSVSTLKIQRTERGDSAVYLCASSLKHTATDSQYFGPGTRLTVL.

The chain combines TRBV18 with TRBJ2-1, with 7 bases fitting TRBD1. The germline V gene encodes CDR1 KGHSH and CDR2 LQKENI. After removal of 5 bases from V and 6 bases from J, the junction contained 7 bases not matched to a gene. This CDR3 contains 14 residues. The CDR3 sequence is CASSTRTGLNEQFF. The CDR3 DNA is TGTGCCAGCTCAACACGGACAGGCCTCAATGAGCAGTTCTTC.

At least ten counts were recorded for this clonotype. The CDR3 here is CASSEAQGFSYEQYF. The CDR3 region has the DNA TGTGCCAGCAGTGAAGCGCAGGGATTCTCCTACGAGCAGTACTTC. The chain employs TRBV2 and TRBJ2-7; TRBD1 might be the D (5 bases). Trimming removed 0 bases at V and 0 bases at J, with 9 bases between. CDR3 length: 15 amino acids. Germline lookup yields CDR1 SNHLY and CDR2 FYNNEI.

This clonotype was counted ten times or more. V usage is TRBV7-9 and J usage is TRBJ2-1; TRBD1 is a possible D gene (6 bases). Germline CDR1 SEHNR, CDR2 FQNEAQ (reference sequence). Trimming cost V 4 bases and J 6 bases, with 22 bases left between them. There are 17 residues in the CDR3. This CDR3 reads CASSSRNRDMKVNEQFF. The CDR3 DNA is TGTGCCAGCAGCTCAAGAAACCGGGACATGAAGGTCAATGAGCAGTTCTTC.

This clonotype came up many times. The CDR3 protein is CASSLGTILGDEQFF. The CDR3 coding sequence is TGCGCCAGCAGCTTAGGGACTATCCTTGGAGATGAGCAGTTCTTC. The V call is TRBV5-1, the J call TRBJ2-1; 7 bases are a match to TRBD2. V was pared by 2 bases and J by 8 bases, with 10 bases of the junction left unmatched. Germline values: CDR1 SGHRS, CDR2 YFSETQ. The CDR3 is 15 amino acids.

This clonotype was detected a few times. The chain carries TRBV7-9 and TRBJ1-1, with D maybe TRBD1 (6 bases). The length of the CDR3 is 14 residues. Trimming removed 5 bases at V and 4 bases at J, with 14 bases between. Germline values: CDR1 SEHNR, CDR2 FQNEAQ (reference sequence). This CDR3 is CASSRAGVVTEAFF. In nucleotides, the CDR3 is TGTGCCAGCAGCCGTGCAGGGGTAGTCACTGAAGCTTTCTTT.

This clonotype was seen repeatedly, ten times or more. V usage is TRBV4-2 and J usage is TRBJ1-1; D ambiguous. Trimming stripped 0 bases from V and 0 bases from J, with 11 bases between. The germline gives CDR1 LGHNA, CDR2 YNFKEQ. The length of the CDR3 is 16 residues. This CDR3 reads CASSQDVTTMNTEAFF. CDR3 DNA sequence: TGTGCCAGCAGCCAAGATGTGACAACTATGAACACTGAAGCTTTCTTT.

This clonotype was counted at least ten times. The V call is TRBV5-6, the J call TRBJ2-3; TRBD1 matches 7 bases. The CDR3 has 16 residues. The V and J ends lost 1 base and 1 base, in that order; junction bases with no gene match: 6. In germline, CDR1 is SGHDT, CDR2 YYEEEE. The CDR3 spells CASSLTSGQGTDTQYF. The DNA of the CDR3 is TGTGCCAGCAGCTTGACTAGTGGACAGGGCACAGATACGCAGTATTTT.